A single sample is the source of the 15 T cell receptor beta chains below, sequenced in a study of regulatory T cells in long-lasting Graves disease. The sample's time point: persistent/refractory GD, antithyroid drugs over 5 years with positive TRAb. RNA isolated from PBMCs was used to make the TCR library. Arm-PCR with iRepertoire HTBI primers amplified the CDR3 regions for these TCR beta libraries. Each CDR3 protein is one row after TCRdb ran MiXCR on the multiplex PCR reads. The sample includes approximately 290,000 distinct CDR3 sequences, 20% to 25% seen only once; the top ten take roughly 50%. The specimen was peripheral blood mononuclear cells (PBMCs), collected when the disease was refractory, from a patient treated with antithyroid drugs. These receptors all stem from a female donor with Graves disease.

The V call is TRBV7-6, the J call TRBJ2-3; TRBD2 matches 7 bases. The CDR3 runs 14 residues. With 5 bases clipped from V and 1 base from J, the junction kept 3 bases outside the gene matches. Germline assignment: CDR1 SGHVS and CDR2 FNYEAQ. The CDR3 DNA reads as TGTGCCAGCAGCCGACTAGCCCGCACAGATACGCAGTATTTT. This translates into CASSRLARTDTQYF.

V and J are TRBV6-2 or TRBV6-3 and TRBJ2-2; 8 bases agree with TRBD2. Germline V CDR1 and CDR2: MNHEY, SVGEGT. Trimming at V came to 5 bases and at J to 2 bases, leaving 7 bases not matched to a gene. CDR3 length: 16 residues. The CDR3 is CASSDLREANTGELFF. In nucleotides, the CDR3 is TGTGCCAGCAGTGATTTGCGGGAGGCTAACACCGGGGAGCTGTTTTTT.

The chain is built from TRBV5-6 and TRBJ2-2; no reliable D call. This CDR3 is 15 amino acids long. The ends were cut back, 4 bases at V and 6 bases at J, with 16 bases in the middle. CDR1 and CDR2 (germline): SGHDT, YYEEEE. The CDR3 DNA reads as TGTGCCAGCAGCCCAGCGACCGCCGGTCCCGGGGAGCTGTTTTTT. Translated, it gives CASSPATAGPGELFF.

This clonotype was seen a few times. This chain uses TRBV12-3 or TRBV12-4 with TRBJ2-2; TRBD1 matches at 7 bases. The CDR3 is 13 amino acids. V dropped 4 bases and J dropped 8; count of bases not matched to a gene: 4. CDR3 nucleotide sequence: TGTGCCAGCAGTTACAGGGGCTCGGGGGAGCTGTTTTTT. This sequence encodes CASSYRGSGELFF.

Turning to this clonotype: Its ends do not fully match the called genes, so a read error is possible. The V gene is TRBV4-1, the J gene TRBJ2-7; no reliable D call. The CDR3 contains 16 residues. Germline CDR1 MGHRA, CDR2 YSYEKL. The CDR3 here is CASSQDLRGLSYEQCF. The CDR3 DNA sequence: TGCGCCAGCAGCCAAGACCTAAGAGGTCTATCCTACGAGCAGTGCTTC.

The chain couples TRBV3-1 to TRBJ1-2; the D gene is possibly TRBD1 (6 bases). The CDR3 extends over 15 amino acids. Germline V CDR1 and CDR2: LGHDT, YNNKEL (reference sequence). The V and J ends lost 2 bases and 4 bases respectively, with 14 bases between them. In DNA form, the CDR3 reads TGTGCCAGCAGCCAATCAAGGACAGTAACCTATGGCTACACCTTC. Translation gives CASSQSRTVTYGYTF.

The CDR3 loop reads CSATLPTGGLYEQYF. The CDR3 DNA reads TGCAGTGCTACCCTCCCGACAGGGGGTTTATACGAGCAGTACTTC. The chain combines TRBV20-1 with TRBJ2-7, with TRBD1 matching over 9 bases. Germline V gene sequence: CDR1 DFQATT, CDR2 SNEGSKA (reference sequence). The CDR3 length is 15 residues. Trimming cost V 4 bases and J 4 bases; bases outside gene matches: 11.

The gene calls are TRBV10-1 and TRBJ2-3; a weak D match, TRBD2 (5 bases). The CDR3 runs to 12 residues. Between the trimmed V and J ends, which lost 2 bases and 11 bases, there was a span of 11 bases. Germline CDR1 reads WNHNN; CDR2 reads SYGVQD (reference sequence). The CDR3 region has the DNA TGCGCCAGCAGTGAGGGGTCTAGCTGGCAGTATTTT. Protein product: CASSEGSSWQYF.

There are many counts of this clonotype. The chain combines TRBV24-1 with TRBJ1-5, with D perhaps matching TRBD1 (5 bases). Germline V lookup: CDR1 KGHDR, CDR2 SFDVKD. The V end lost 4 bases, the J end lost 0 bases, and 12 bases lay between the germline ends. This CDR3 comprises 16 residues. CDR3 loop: CATSESGTVSNQPQHF. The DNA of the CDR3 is TGTGCCACCAGTGAATCCGGGACGGTTAGCAATCAGCCCCAGCATTTT.

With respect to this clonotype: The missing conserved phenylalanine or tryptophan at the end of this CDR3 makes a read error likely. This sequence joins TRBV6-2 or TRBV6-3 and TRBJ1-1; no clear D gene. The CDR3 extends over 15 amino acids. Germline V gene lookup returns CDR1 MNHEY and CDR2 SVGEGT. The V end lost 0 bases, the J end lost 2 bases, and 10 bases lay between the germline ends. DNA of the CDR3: TGTGCCAGCAGTTACTCGAAAGAGCTTAACACTGAAGCTTTCCTT. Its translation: CASSYSKELNTEAFL.

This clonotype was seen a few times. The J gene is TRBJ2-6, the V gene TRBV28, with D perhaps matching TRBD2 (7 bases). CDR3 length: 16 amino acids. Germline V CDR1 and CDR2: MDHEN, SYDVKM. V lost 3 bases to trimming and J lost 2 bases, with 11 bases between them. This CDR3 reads CASSLGGGAGANVLTF. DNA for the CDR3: TGTGCCAGCAGTTTGGGGGGGGGCGCTGGGGCCAACGTCCTGACTTTC.

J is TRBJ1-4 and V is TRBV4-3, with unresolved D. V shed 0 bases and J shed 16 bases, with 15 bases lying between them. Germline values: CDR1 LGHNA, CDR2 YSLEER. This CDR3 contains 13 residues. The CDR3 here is CASSQELGVTGFF. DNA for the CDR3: TGCGCCAGCAGCCAAGAACTTGGGGTAACGGGGTTTTTT.

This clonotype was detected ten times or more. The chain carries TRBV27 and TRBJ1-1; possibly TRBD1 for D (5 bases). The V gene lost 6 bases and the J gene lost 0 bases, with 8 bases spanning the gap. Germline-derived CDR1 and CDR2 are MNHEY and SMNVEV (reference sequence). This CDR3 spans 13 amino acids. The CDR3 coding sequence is TGTGCCAGCAGAACAGGCATGAACACTGAAGCTTTCTTT. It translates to CASRTGMNTEAFF.

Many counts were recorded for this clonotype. The CDR3 DNA is TGTGCCAGCAGTTTAATCCTACCTAGTAGCAATCAGCCCCAGCATTTT. It specifies CASSLILPSSNQPQHF. This rearrangement joins TRBV12-3 or TRBV12-4 to TRBJ1-5; the D is unclear. The germline V and J ends were trimmed by 2 bases and 0 bases, with 11 bases remaining between them. This CDR3 contains 16 residues.

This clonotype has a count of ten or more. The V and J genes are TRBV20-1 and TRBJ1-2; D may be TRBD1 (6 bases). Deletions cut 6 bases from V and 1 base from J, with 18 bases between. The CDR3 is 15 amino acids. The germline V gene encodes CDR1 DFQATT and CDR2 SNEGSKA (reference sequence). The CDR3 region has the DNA TGCAGTGCCCCCAGGGGATTCGATTTTAACTATGGCTACACCTTC. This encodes CSAPRGFDFNYGYTF.